These 4 T cell receptor beta chains originate from one sample sequenced in a study of response to subunit inactivated influenza vaccine. TCRdb fed the RT-PCR reads into MiXCR, producing one record per CDR3 protein. The data show about 650,000 distinct CDR3 sequences, 15% to 17% seen once. The sequencing used PBMCs from blood, collected 12 days after vaccination. The source is a man between 45 and 60 years old who received an inactivated influenza vaccine.

The CDR3 loop reads CSVEVSGQLFF. CDR3 DNA: TGCAGCGTTGAAGTCTCGGGACAGCTGTTTTTT. This sequence joins TRBV29-1 and TRBJ1-4; TRBD1 aligns across 7 bases. CDR1 is SQVTM, CDR2 ANQGSEA, per germline. V was pared by 1 base and J by 14 bases, with 4 bases of the junction left unmatched. The CDR3 contains 11 residues.

In this sample, this clonotype turned up many times. CDR3 protein: CSALTGLAGNEQYF. In nucleotides, the CDR3 is TGCAGTGCTCTTACCGGACTAGCGGGAAACGAGCAGTACTTC. The rearrangement links TRBV20-1 to TRBJ2-7; 12 bases line up with TRBD2. CDR1 is DFQATT, CDR2 SNEGSKA, per germline (reference sequence). J lost 5 bases, V lost 5 bases, and 7 bases had no gene match. The CDR3 consists of 14 residues.

This clonotype appeared a few times. The chain recombines TRBV24-1 with TRBJ2-1; TRBD1 is a possible D gene (5 bases). This CDR3 comprises 16 residues. The V end was cut by 5 bases, the J end by 1 base, with 14 bases between. Germline CDR1 and CDR2: KGHDR and SFDVKD. The CDR3 DNA follows: TGTGCCACCAGTGCTTTTCCAGGGTTGTCCTACAATGAGCAGTTCTTC. This gives the protein CATSAFPGLSYNEQFF.

The rearrangement joins TRBV10-2 to TRBJ2-5; D uncertain. The CDR3 runs to 13 residues. The germline V gene encodes CDR1 WSHSY and CDR2 SAAADI. Trimming cost V 2 bases and J 0 bases, with 4 bases left between them. CDR3: CASSEGYQETQYF. As DNA, the CDR3 is TGCGCCAGCAGTGAGGGGTACCAAGAGACCCAGTACTTC.